This TCR beta chain was sequenced during a study of response to subunit inactivated influenza vaccine. TCRdb fed the RT-PCR reads into MiXCR, producing one record per CDR3 protein. Of some 480,000 distinct CDR3 sequences listed, over 9.5% were seen once; the top ten hold 10% to 15%. Of note for this clonotype: One end of the junction is discordant with germline, which a read error may explain.

This receptor was obtained from a man aged 50 to 60 who received an inactivated influenza vaccine. Sequences were derived from PBMCs from blood, sampled roughly 45 days after vaccination.

Here the CDR3 reads CASGQDNLQETQYF. CDR3 coding DNA: TGTGCCAGCGGCCAAGACAATCTACAAGAGACCCAGTACTTC. The chain uses TRBV14 and TRBJ2-5, with unresolved D. Germline-derived CDR1 and CDR2 are SGHDN and FVKESK. The CDR3 consists of 14 residues.